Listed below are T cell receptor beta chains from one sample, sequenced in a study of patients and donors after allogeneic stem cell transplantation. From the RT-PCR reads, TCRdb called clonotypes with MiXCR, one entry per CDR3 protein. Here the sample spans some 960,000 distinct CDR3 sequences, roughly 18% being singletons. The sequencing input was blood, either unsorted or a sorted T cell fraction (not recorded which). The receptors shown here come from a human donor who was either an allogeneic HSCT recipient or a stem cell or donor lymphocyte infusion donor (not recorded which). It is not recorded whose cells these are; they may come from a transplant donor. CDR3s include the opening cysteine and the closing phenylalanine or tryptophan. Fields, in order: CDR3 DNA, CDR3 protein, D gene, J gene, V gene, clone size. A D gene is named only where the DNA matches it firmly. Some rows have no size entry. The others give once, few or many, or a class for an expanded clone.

CDR3nt: TGTGCCACCAGTGATTTGAGAACAGGAGGGACCCAGTACTTC; CDR3aa: CATSDLRTGGTQYF; d_gene: -; j_gene: TRBJ2-5; v_gene: TRBV24-1; abundance: few
CDR3nt: TGCAGTGCTAGAGATTCTAGCGGGGCAACCTACGAGCAGTACTTC; CDR3aa: CSARDSSGATYEQYF; d_gene: TRBD2; j_gene: TRBJ2-7; v_gene: TRBV20-1; abundance: few
CDR3nt: TGTGCCAGCAGTTTATACGCCGTTATTAGGGTTAATAACACCGGGGAGCTGTTTTTT; CDR3aa: CASSLYAVIRVNNTGELFF; d_gene: -; j_gene: TRBJ2-2; v_gene: TRBV28; abundance: few
CDR3nt: TGCGCCAGCAGCCAAACCTTCCCGAGCTCCTACAATGAGCAGTTCTTC; CDR3aa: CASSQTFPSSYNEQFF; d_gene: -; j_gene: TRBJ2-1; v_gene: TRBV4-1; abundance: -
CDR3nt: TGTGCCAGTGGCGGGGGGGCGGGCACCGGGGAGCTGTTTTTT; CDR3aa: CASGGGAGTGELFF; d_gene: TRBD2; j_gene: TRBJ2-2; v_gene: TRBV12-3/TRBV12-4; abundance: few
CDR3nt: TGTGCCAGCAGCGTAGTGACTAGCGGGAGGGATACGCAGTATTTT; CDR3aa: CASSVVTSGRDTQYF; d_gene: TRBD2; j_gene: TRBJ2-3; v_gene: TRBV9; abundance: few
CDR3nt: TGTGCCAGCAGTTACTGGGGCAGGGGAAAAATGTACGAGCAGTACTTC; CDR3aa: CASSYWGRGKMYEQYF; d_gene: -; j_gene: TRBJ2-7; v_gene: TRBV6-5; abundance: -
CDR3nt: TGTGCCAGCAGCGGCCCGCCCGGGACGGATAGAAGCGGGACTGAAGCTTTCTTT; CDR3aa: CASSGPPGTDRSGTEAFF; d_gene: -; j_gene: TRBJ1-1; v_gene: TRBV9; abundance: -
CDR3nt: TGTGCCAGCAGTTTAACGGGGCCCCCCTACAATGAGCAGTTCTTC; CDR3aa: CASSLTGPPYNEQFF; d_gene: -; j_gene: TRBJ2-1; v_gene: TRBV28; abundance: -
CDR3nt: TGTGCCAGCAGATTTAGCGGGGGGGCCGCCGGGGAGCTGTTTTTT; CDR3aa: CASRFSGGAAGELFF; d_gene: TRBD2; j_gene: TRBJ2-2; v_gene: TRBV12-3/TRBV12-4; abundance: many
CDR3nt: TGCGCCAGCAGAACACAAACAGGGGCTCATAATTCACCCCTCCACTTT; CDR3aa: CASRTQTGAHNSPLHF; d_gene: TRBD1; j_gene: TRBJ1-6; v_gene: TRBV4-3; abundance: -
CDR3nt: TGCAGTGCTAGACTCCCAAATCGACTAGCGGGGATCCAAGAGACCCAGTACTTC; CDR3aa: CSARLPNRLAGIQETQYF; d_gene: TRBD2; j_gene: TRBJ2-5; v_gene: TRBV20-1; abundance: few
CDR3nt: TGCAGTGCCACACTAGCGGGGGCAATTTATTTT; CDR3aa: CSATLAGAIYF; d_gene: TRBD2; j_gene: TRBJ2-3; v_gene: TRBV20-1; abundance: -
CDR3nt: TGCGCCAGCAGCTTGGTGCGGGGTATTCTTGATGAGCAGTTCTTC; CDR3aa: CASSLVRGILDEQFF; d_gene: -; j_gene: TRBJ2-1; v_gene: TRBV5-1; abundance: -
CDR3nt: TGTGCCAGCAGCCGACCGGGACAGGGGGAAAAACTGTTTTTT; CDR3aa: CASSRPGQGEKLFF; d_gene: TRBD1; j_gene: TRBJ1-4; v_gene: TRBV7-2; abundance: many
CDR3nt: TGCGCCAGCAGCTCGACGGGACATTTAACCTACAATGAGCAGTTCTTC; CDR3aa: CASSSTGHLTYNEQFF; d_gene: -; j_gene: TRBJ2-1; v_gene: TRBV5-1; abundance: few
CDR3nt: TGTGCCAGCAGTGTTTCTTGGGCTCAGCCCCAGCATTTT; CDR3aa: CASSVSWAQPQHF; d_gene: -; j_gene: TRBJ1-5; v_gene: TRBV6-4; abundance: few
CDR3nt: TGTGCCAGCAGCCACTACCAACTTCGATACGAGGGCTACACCTTC; CDR3aa: CASSHYQLRYEGYTF; d_gene: -; j_gene: TRBJ1-2; v_gene: TRBV7-9; abundance: -
CDR3nt: TGCGCCAGCAGCTTGGGTTGGGCGCAGGGGGCCTACGAGCAGTACTTC; CDR3aa: CASSLGWAQGAYEQYF; d_gene: TRBD1; j_gene: TRBJ2-7; v_gene: TRBV5-1; abundance: -
CDR3nt: TGTGCCAGCAGGTTGACACCCGGACAGAACTATGGCTACACCTTC; CDR3aa: CASRLTPGQNYGYTF; d_gene: -; j_gene: TRBJ1-2; v_gene: TRBV11-3; abundance: -
CDR3nt: TGTGCCAGCAGCTTAAGAAGACAGCCTAACTATGGCTACACCTTC; CDR3aa: CASSLRRQPNYGYTF; d_gene: -; j_gene: TRBJ1-2; v_gene: TRBV11-2; abundance: -
CDR3nt: TGCAGTGCTAGGGGCGTTTGTAGCGGGAGGAGTATTGGGGAGCTGTTTTTT; CDR3aa: CSARGVCSGRSIGELFF; d_gene: TRBD2; j_gene: TRBJ2-2; v_gene: TRBV20-1; abundance: few
CDR3nt: TGTGCCAGCAGTTTTACGGGACGATATAATTCACCCCTCCACTTT; CDR3aa: CASSFTGRYNSPLHF; d_gene: -; j_gene: TRBJ1-6; v_gene: TRBV12-3/TRBV12-4; abundance: -
CDR3nt: TGTGCCAGCAGCCACCGGGACTTCACAGATACGCAGTATTTT; CDR3aa: CASSHRDFTDTQYF; d_gene: -; j_gene: TRBJ2-3; v_gene: TRBV6-1; abundance: many
CDR3nt: TGTGCCAGCAGTAGGCGGGGGGACGGAGTCTATGGCTACACCTTC; CDR3aa: CASSRRGDGVYGYTF; d_gene: -; j_gene: TRBJ1-2; v_gene: TRBV6-1; abundance: -
CDR3nt: TGCGCCAGCAGCTTGCGTCAACCTGGCTTCGAGCAGTACTTC; CDR3aa: CASSLRQPGFEQYF; d_gene: -; j_gene: TRBJ2-7; v_gene: TRBV5-1; abundance: many
CDR3nt: TGTGCCAGCAGCTGGGACAGGGGGTTGAACACTGAAGCTTTCTTT; CDR3aa: CASSWDRGLNTEAFF; d_gene: TRBD1; j_gene: TRBJ1-1; v_gene: TRBV11-2; abundance: few
CDR3nt: TGCGCCAGCAGCCGACAGGCCCCGGGTTCGAACACTGAAGCTTTCTTT; CDR3aa: CASSRQAPGSNTEAFF; d_gene: -; j_gene: TRBJ1-1; v_gene: TRBV10-2; abundance: -
CDR3nt: TGTGCCAGCAGCTCTAATACCATGGGGAGCACTGAAGCTTTCTTT; CDR3aa: CASSSNTMGSTEAFF; d_gene: -; j_gene: TRBJ1-1; v_gene: TRBV7-9; abundance: few
CDR3nt: TGTGCCTGGGCGGGGGGAGTCTTTTTCAATGAGCAGTTCTTC; CDR3aa: CAWAGGVFFNEQFF; d_gene: TRBD2; j_gene: TRBJ2-1; v_gene: TRBV30; abundance: few
CDR3nt: TGTGCCAGCAGCGATGGACTAGTGGTCGGGGAGCTGTTTTTT; CDR3aa: CASSDGLVVGELFF; d_gene: TRBD2; j_gene: TRBJ2-2; v_gene: TRBV12-3/TRBV12-4; abundance: -
CDR3nt: TGCAGTGCTAGAGTACGGGGACGGCTCCTTGCGGACACTGAAGCTTTCTTT; CDR3aa: CSARVRGRLLADTEAFF; d_gene: -; j_gene: TRBJ1-1; v_gene: TRBV20-1; abundance: few
CDR3nt: TGTGCCACCAGCAGAGTTGGCCCCTTGAGGACTGAAGCTTTCTTT; CDR3aa: CATSRVGPLRTEAFF; d_gene: -; j_gene: TRBJ1-1; v_gene: TRBV15; abundance: -
CDR3nt: TGCAGTGCTAGTCTAACCTACGAGCAGTACTTC; CDR3aa: CSASLTYEQYF; d_gene: -; j_gene: TRBJ2-7; v_gene: TRBV20-1; abundance: -
CDR3nt: TGTGCCAGCAGCTCAGGACAGGGAGTGAGAGGCTACACCTTC; CDR3aa: CASSSGQGVRGYTF; d_gene: TRBD1; j_gene: TRBJ1-2; v_gene: TRBV7-9; abundance: -
CDR3nt: TGTGCCAGCAGTCCTAATGGGAACTATGGCTACACCTTC; CDR3aa: CASSPNGNYGYTF; d_gene: -; j_gene: TRBJ1-2; v_gene: TRBV27; abundance: few
CDR3nt: TGTGCCAGCAGTTTAGCGCGAGGGGGGCCCACTGAAGCTTTCTTT; CDR3aa: CASSLARGGPTEAFF; d_gene: -; j_gene: TRBJ1-1; v_gene: TRBV12-3/TRBV12-4; abundance: -
CDR3nt: TGTGCCACCAGGGGTTGGAGCACAGATACGCAGTATTTT; CDR3aa: CATRGWSTDTQYF; d_gene: -; j_gene: TRBJ2-3; v_gene: TRBV15; abundance: -
CDR3nt: TGTGCCAGCAGTTTAGGGGGCAGGGTACGGGAGACCCAGTACTTC; CDR3aa: CASSLGGRVRETQYF; d_gene: -; j_gene: TRBJ2-5; v_gene: TRBV12-3/TRBV12-4; abundance: few
CDR3nt: TGTGCCAGCATCCCGGGAGGCCAAGAGGGGACCCAGTACTTC; CDR3aa: CASIPGGQEGTQYF; d_gene: TRBD2; j_gene: TRBJ2-5; v_gene: TRBV2; abundance: -
CDR3nt: TGCAGTGCTAGGGACAACTCCGAGCAGTACTTC; CDR3aa: CSARDNSEQYF; d_gene: -; j_gene: TRBJ2-7; v_gene: TRBV20-1; abundance: -
CDR3nt: TGTGCCAGCAGTTTTACAGGGATAGAAGGCTACACCTTC; CDR3aa: CASSFTGIEGYTF; d_gene: -; j_gene: TRBJ1-2; v_gene: TRBV12-3/TRBV12-4; abundance: -
CDR3nt: TGTGCCTCCTCCTGGGGGAGAGTAGAAAAACTGTTTTTT; CDR3aa: CASSWGRVEKLFF; d_gene: -; j_gene: TRBJ1-4; v_gene: TRBV12-3/TRBV12-4; abundance: -
CDR3nt: TGTGCCAGCCGACCGTTCCCTGACAGGGCCGGCACTGAAGCTTTCTTT; CDR3aa: CASRPFPDRAGTEAFF; d_gene: TRBD1; j_gene: TRBJ1-1; v_gene: TRBV28; abundance: few
CDR3nt: TGTGCCAGCAGCCACTTAGGGACTAGCGGGAGAAATGAGCAGTTCTTC; CDR3aa: CASSHLGTSGRNEQFF; d_gene: TRBD2; j_gene: TRBJ2-1; v_gene: TRBV4-2; abundance: -
CDR3nt: TGTGCCAGCAGCTTGTCCCTCAGGGTCTCGGGCACTGAAGCTTTCTTT; CDR3aa: CASSLSLRVSGTEAFF; d_gene: -; j_gene: TRBJ1-1; v_gene: TRBV5-6; abundance: few
CDR3nt: TGTGCCAGCAGTTACGGGACTAGCTCCAACATTCAGTACTTC; CDR3aa: CASSYGTSSNIQYF; d_gene: TRBD2; j_gene: TRBJ2-4; v_gene: TRBV6-5; abundance: -
CDR3nt: TGTGCCAGCATCCGGGACAGGTACAATGAGCAGTTCTTC; CDR3aa: CASIRDRYNEQFF; d_gene: TRBD1; j_gene: TRBJ2-1; v_gene: TRBV5-5; abundance: many
CDR3nt: TGTGCCAGTGATGGGAGGTACACCGGGGAGCTGTTTTTT; CDR3aa: CASDGRYTGELFF; d_gene: -; j_gene: TRBJ2-2; v_gene: TRBV19; abundance: once
CDR3nt: TGTGCCACCAGTGAGGCGGGGGCCACAGATACGCAGTATTTT; CDR3aa: CATSEAGATDTQYF; d_gene: -; j_gene: TRBJ2-3; v_gene: TRBV24-1; abundance: few
CDR3nt: TGTGCCAGCAAGGAAGGGACAACAAGCACAGATACGCAGTATTTT; CDR3aa: CASKEGTTSTDTQYF; d_gene: -; j_gene: TRBJ2-3; v_gene: TRBV6-2/TRBV6-3; abundance: few
CDR3nt: TGCAGTGCCAGGGACGGTTCACCCCTCCACTTT; CDR3aa: CSARDGSPLHF; d_gene: -; j_gene: TRBJ1-6; v_gene: TRBV20-1; abundance: many
CDR3nt: TGCGCCAGCAGCCGAACCGGGACAGGCTTCAATGAGCAGTTCTTC; CDR3aa: CASSRTGTGFNEQFF; d_gene: TRBD1; j_gene: TRBJ2-1; v_gene: TRBV5-1; abundance: -
CDR3nt: TGTGCCAGCAGTCCTCGGGCTATGGATTTCCGGGTCTACACCTTC; CDR3aa: CASSPRAMDFRVYTF; d_gene: -; j_gene: TRBJ1-2; v_gene: TRBV27; abundance: -
CDR3nt: TGTGCCAGCAGCCCCCTCGGGGGTAGCGGGGTAGAGACCCAGTACTTC; CDR3aa: CASSPLGGSGVETQYF; d_gene: TRBD2; j_gene: TRBJ2-5; v_gene: TRBV7-2; abundance: few
CDR3nt: TGTGCCATCAGAAACCCGGGACAGGGAAAGTACGAGCAGTACTTC; CDR3aa: CAIRNPGQGKYEQYF; d_gene: TRBD1; j_gene: TRBJ2-7; v_gene: TRBV10-3; abundance: few
CDR3nt: TGCGCCAGCAGCCAAGGGGGCGGACGACACTACGAGCAGTACTTC; CDR3aa: CASSQGGGRHYEQYF; d_gene: -; j_gene: TRBJ2-7; v_gene: TRBV4-1; abundance: few
CDR3nt: TGCGCCAGCAGCCTGGGACTAGCGGGAGCTCGCACAGATACGCAGTATTTT; CDR3aa: CASSLGLAGARTDTQYF; d_gene: TRBD2; j_gene: TRBJ2-3; v_gene: TRBV5-1; abundance: few
CDR3nt: TGTGCCAGCAGTGAGAGGGGGGCCCCGAACACCGGGGAGCTGTTTTTT; CDR3aa: CASSERGAPNTGELFF; d_gene: -; j_gene: TRBJ2-2; v_gene: TRBV2; abundance: -